The clone carrying this T cell receptor beta chain was seen once. Its antigen remains unknown. Sequencing used cDNA as its template, made by extracting RNA and reverse transcribing it. The repertoire was sequenced with immunoSEQ multiplex PCR; TCRdb's copy has only in-frame clones and lacks some. Seen here are about 200,000 clones, less than 45% observed once, and the top ten hold just under 0.5%. Sample treatment: oral pan-JAK inhibitor, 5-10 mg twice daily. Sorting from PBMCs produced CD4+ and CD8+ T cells. The data derive from a study of CD8+ T cells in alopecia areata. In the study overall: Scoring of severity for treated patients was based on percentage of affected scalp area.

Trimming took off 0 bases at V and 0 bases at J, with 19 bases between the two ends. This CDR3 region has 20 residues. Germline V gene lookup returns CDR1 SGDLS and CDR2 YYNGEE. The study, taken as a whole, reports: A great number of expanded lesional clones endured in scalp and blood during tofacitinib. Whereas mice showed it more clearly, TCR sharing across patients was murkier, possibly because of HLA.

This sequence joins TRBV9 and TRBJ2-6, with D perhaps being TRBD1 or TRBD2 (5 bases each). The source was CD4+ T cells sorted from blood, collected between weeks 30 and 35, from a patient treated with tofacitinib. The TCR originated in a human donor with alopecia areata. The CDR3 loop is CASSVARAAEGNSGANVLTF. CDR3 DNA: TGTGCCAGCAGCGTAGCTAGGGCGGCAGAGGGGAACTCTGGGGCCAACGTCCTGACTTTC.